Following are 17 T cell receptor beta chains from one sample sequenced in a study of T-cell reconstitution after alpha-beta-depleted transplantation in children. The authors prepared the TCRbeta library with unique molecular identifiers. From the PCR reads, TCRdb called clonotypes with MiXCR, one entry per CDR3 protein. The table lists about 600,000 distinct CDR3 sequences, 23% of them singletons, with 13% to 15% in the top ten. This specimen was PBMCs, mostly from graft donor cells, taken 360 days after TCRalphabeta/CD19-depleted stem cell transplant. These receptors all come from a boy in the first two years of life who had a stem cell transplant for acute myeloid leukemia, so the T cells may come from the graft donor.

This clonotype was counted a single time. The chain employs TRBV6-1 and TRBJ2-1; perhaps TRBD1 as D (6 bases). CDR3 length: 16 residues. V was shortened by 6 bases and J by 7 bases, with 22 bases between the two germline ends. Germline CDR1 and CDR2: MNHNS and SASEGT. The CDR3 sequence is CASRRRWGQEGNEQFF. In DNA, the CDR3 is TGTGCCAGCAGGAGGAGGTGGGGACAAGAGGGGAATGAGCAGTTCTTC.

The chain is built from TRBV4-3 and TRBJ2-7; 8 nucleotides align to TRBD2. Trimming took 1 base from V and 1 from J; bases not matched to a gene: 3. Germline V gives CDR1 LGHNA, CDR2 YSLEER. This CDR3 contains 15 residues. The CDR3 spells CASSQVAGGSYEQYF. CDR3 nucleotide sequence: TGCGCCAGCAGCCAAGTTGCGGGGGGATCCTACGAGCAGTACTTC.

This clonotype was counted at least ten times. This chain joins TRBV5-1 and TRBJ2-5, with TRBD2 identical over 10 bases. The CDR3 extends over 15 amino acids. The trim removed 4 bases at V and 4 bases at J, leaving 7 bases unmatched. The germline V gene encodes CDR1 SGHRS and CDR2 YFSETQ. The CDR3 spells CASSLSGGPRETQYF. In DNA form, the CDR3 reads TGCGCCAGCAGCCTTAGCGGGGGGCCACGAGAGACCCAGTACTTC.

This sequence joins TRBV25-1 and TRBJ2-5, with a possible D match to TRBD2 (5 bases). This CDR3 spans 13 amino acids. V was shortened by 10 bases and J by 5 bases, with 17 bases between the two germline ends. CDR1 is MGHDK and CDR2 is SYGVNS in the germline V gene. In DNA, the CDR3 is TGTGCCACATCGCCCAGGTGGAGGGAGACCCAGTACTTC. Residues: CATSPRWRETQYF.

CDR3 residues: CASSGLRSSYNEQFF. Written as DNA, the CDR3 is TGTGCCAGCAGTGGACTCCGTTCCTCCTACAATGAGCAGTTCTTC. The V and J genes are TRBV12-3 or TRBV12-4 and TRBJ2-1, with D perhaps matching TRBD2 (5 bases). CDR3 size: 15 residues. V lost 5 bases, J lost 0 bases, and 11 bases lay in between.

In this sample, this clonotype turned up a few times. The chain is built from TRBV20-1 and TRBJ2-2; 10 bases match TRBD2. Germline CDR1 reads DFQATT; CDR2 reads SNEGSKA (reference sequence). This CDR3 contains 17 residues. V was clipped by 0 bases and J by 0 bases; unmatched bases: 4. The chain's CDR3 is CSARDLSGGANTGELFF. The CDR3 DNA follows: TGCAGTGCTAGAGATCTGAGCGGGGGGGCGAACACCGGGGAGCTGTTTTTT.

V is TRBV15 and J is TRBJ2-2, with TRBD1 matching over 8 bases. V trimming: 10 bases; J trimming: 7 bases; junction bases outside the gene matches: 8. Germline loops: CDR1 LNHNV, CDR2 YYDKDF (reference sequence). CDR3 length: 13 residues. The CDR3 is CAIGATGDGELFF. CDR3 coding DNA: TGTGCCATTGGGGCGACAGGGGACGGGGAGCTGTTTTTT.

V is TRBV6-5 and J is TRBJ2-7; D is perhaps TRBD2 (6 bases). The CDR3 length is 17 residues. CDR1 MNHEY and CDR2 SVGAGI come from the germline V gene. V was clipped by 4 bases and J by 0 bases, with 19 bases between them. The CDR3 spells CASSSSGTTRSSYEQYF. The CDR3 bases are TGTGCCAGCAGTTCCTCCGGGACGACTAGGAGCTCCTACGAGCAGTACTTC.

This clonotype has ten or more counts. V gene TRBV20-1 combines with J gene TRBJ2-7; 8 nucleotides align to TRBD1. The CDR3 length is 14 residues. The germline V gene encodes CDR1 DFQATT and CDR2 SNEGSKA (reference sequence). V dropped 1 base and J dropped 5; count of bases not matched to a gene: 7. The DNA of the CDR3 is TGCAGTGCTAGAGGTAGGACAGGGCGGCACGAGCAGTACTTC. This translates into CSARGRTGRHEQYF.

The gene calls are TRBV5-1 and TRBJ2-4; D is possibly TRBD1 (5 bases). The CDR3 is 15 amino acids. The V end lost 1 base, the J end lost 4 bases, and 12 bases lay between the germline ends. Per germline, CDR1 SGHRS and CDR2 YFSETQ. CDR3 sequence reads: CASSLTRQSKNIQYF. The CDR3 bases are TGCGCCAGCAGCTTGACCCGACAGTCGAAAAACATTCAGTACTTC.

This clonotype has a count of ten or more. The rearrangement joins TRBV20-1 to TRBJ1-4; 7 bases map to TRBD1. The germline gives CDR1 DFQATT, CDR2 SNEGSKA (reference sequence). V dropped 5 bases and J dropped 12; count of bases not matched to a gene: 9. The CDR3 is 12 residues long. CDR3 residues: CSAQRAQGQLFF. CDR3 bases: TGCAGTGCTCAAAGGGCACAGGGGCAACTGTTTTTT.

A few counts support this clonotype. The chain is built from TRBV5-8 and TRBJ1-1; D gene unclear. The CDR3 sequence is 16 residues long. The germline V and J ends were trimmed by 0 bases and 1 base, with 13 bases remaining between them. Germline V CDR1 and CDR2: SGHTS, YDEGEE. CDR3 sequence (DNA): TGTGCCAGCAGCTTGGCCTCGGTCTCTACGAACACTGAAGCTTTCTTT. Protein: CASSLASVSTNTEAFF. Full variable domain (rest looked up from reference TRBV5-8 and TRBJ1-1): EAGVTQSPTHLIKTRGQQATLRCSPISGHTSVYWYQQALGLGLQFLLWYDEGEERNRGNFPPRFSGRQFPNYSSELNVNALELEDSALYLCASSLASVSTNTEAFFGQGTRLTVV.

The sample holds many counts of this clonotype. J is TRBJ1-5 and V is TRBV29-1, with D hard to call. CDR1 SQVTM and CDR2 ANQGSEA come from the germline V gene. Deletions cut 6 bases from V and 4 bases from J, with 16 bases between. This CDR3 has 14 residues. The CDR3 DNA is TGCAGCGTCCGTACAAAAGGCCCGAATCAGCCCCAGCATTTT. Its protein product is CSVRTKGPNQPQHF.

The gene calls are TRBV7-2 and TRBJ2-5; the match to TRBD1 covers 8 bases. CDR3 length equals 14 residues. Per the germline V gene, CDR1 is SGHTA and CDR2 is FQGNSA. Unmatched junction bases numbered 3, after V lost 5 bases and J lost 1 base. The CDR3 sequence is CASSRGTGQETQYF. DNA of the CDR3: TGTGCCAGCAGCCGGGGGACAGGCCAAGAGACCCAGTACTTC.

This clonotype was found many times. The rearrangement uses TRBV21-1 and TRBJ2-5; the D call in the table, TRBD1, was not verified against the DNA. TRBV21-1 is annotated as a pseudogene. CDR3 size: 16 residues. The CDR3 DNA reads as TGTGCCAGCAGCAATGGGGACAGGGGCGGCCAAGAGACCCAGTACTTC. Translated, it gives CASSNGDRGGQETQYF.

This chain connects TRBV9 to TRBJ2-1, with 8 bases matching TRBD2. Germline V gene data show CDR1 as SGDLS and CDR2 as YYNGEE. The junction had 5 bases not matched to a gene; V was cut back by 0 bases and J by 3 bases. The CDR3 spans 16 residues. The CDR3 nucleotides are TGTGCCAGCAGCGTAGGAAGCGGGGGATACTACAATGAGCAGTTCTTC. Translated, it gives CASSVGSGGYYNEQFF.

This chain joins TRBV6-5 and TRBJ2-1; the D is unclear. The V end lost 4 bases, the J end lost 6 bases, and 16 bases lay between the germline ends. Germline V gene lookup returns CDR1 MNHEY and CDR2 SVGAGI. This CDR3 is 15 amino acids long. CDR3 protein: CASSSATQPTNEQFF. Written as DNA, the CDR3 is TGTGCCAGCAGTTCAGCTACCCAACCTACCAATGAGCAGTTCTTC.